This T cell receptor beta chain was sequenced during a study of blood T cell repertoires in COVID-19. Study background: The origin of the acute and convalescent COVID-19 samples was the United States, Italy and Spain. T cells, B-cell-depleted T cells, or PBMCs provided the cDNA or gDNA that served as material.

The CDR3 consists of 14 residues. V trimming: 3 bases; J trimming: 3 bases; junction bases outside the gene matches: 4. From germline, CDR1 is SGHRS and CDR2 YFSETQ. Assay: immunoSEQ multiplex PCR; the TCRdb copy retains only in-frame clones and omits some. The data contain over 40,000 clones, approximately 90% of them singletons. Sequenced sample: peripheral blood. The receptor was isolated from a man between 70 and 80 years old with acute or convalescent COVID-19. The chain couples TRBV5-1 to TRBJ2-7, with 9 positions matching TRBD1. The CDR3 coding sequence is TGCGCCAGCAGCTCCCGGGACAGGGTCTACGAGCAGTACTTC. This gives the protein CASSSRDRVYEQYF.